The 23 T cell receptor beta chains below come from one sample, sequenced in a study of T cell responses to AZD1222 COVID-19 vaccine. Method: immunoSEQ multiplex PCR; TCRdb's copy keeps in-frame clones and lacks some. There are 85,000 to 100,000 clones in the sample; roughly 91% occur only once, and about 3.7% lies in the top ten. The material was peripheral blood, obtained on day 0 of AZD1222 vaccination. These receptors all stem from an adult in good health.

This clone was counted once. The rearrangement uses TRBV5-6 and TRBJ2-7; no reliable D call. The germline V gene has CDR1 SGHDT and CDR2 YYEEEE. With 1 base removed from V and 4 bases from J, the gap between germline ends came to 12 bases. The CDR3 runs 14 residues. CDR3 loop: CASSLTGFKYEQYF. Written as DNA, the CDR3 is TGTGCCAGCAGCTTGACTGGTTTTAAGTACGAGCAGTACTTC.

Only a few counts were recorded for this clone. The chain joins TRBV7-3 to TRBJ2-7; D might be TRBD2 (5 bases). Trimming stripped 3 bases from V and 3 bases from J, with 9 bases between. Per the germline V gene, CDR1 is SGHTA and CDR2 is FQGTGA. The CDR3 covers 13 residues. The CDR3 DNA follows: TGTGCCAGCAGCTTCGGCGCGGGCTACGAGCAGTACTTC. This encodes CASSFGAGYEQYF.

The chain carries TRBV3-1 (or the pseudogene TRBV3-2) and TRBJ1-2; 11 bases agree with TRBD1. J gave up 4 bases and V 1 base, and 8 bases lay outside the gene matches. CDR3 size: 17 residues. CDR1 is LGHDT, CDR2 YNNKEL, per germline (reference sequence). The CDR3 reads CASSQGTGGHQVYGYTF. CDR3 coding DNA: TGTGCCAGCAGCCAAGGGACAGGGGGCCACCAGGTCTATGGCTACACCTTC.

The J gene is TRBJ1-6, the V gene TRBV21-1. TRBV21-1 is recorded as a pseudogene. The CDR3 runs 12 residues. The CDR3 bases are TGTGCCAGCAGCGCCCCGGGGGTCCCCCTCCACTTT. Translating it yields CASSAPGVPLHF.

The rearrangement links TRBV5-4 to TRBJ1-3, with D maybe TRBD1 (6 bases). The germline V and J ends were trimmed by 4 bases and 1 base, with 12 bases remaining between them. CDR1 is SGHNT, CDR2 YYREEE, per germline (reference sequence). The CDR3 loop spans 15 amino acids. CDR3 protein: CASSSDGTSGNTIYF. CDR3 bases: TGTGCCAGCAGCAGCGACGGGACATCTGGAAACACCATATATTTT.

This sequence joins TRBV7-8 and TRBJ1-2, with D perhaps TRBD1 (5 bases). Germline CDR1 reads SGHVS; CDR2 reads FQNEAQ. V was cut by 0 bases and J by 7 bases, with 9 bases left in between. The CDR3 has 13 amino acids. The CDR3 nucleotides read TGTGCCAGCAGCTTAGCACAGGAGGGTGGCTACACCTTC. Encoded protein: CASSLAQEGGYTF.

The chain has TRBV11-3 and TRBJ2-3; 8 bases map to TRBD1. The CDR3 sequence is 15 residues long. Germline CDR1 is SGHNT and CDR2 is YENEEA. Trimming took 2 bases from V and 3 from J; bases not matched to a gene: 4. Written as DNA, the CDR3 is TGTGCCAGCAGCTTACCGGGACAGGTGACAGATACGCAGTATTTT. This encodes CASSLPGQVTDTQYF.

This clone showed up just once. The V call is TRBV19, the J call TRBJ1-1; D remains ambiguous. The CDR3 is 13 residues long. V shed 7 bases and J shed 3 bases, with 12 bases lying between them. Germline lookup yields CDR1 LNHDA and CDR2 SQIVND (reference sequence). CDR3 in DNA: TGTGCCAGTATTCGGGCGTCTCACACTGAAGCTTTCTTT. As protein: CASIRASHTEAFF.

The chain is built from TRBV29-1 and TRBJ1-1; D gene unclear. There are 13 residues in the CDR3. Germline CDR1 SQVTM, CDR2 ANQGSEA. Trimming stripped 4 bases from V and 0 bases from J, with 9 bases between. Here the CDR3 DNA reads TGCAGCGTTGTTGGACTCTTGAACACTGAAGCTTTCTTT. Its translation: CSVVGLLNTEAFF. Variable domain in full (rest from reference TRBV29-1 and TRBJ1-1): SAVISQKPSRDICQRGTSLTIQCQVDSQVTMMFWYRQQPGQSLTLIATANQGSEATYESGFVIDKFPISRPNLTFSTLTVSNMSPEDSSIYLCSVVGLLNTEAFFGQGTRLTVV.

The chain is built from TRBV7-2 and TRBJ1-1; TRBD1 matches at 8 bases. There are 13 residues in the CDR3. In germline, CDR1 is SGHTA, CDR2 FQGNSA. The ends lost 1 base at V and 9 bases at J; junction bases unmatched: 4. The CDR3 DNA is TGTGCCAGCAGCTTAGAGGCCAGGGGGCAAGCTTTCTTT. It translates to CASSLEARGQAFF. The whole variable domain, remainder taken from reference TRBV7-2 and TRBJ1-1, is GAGVSQSPSNKVTEKGKDVELRCDPISGHTALYWYRQSLGQGLEFLIYFQGNSAPDKSGLPSDRFSAERTGGSVSTLTIQRTQQEDSAVYLCASSLEARGQAFFGQGTRLTVV.

This clone was seen just once. This chain joins TRBV5-6 and TRBJ2-6; D is uncertain. The CDR3 covers 15 residues. Germline values: CDR1 SGHDT, CDR2 YYEEEE. The V gene lost 2 bases and the J gene lost 0 bases, with 6 bases spanning the gap. The CDR3 bases are TGTGCCAGCAGCTTCGGCAGCTCTGGGGCCAACGTCCTGACTTTC. This encodes CASSFGSSGANVLTF. The full variable domain, rest sourced from reference TRBV5-6 and TRBJ2-6, is DAGVTQSPTHLIKTRGQQVTLRCSPKSGHDTVSWYQQALGQGPQFIFQYYEEEERQRGNFPDRFSGHQFPNYSSELNVNALLLGDSALYLCASSFGSSGANVLTFGAGSRLTVL.

The chain carries TRBV6-5 and TRBJ2-7; D is unclear. Trimming left V 2 bases short and J 0 bases short, with 11 bases between. The CDR3 extends over 15 amino acids. Germline CDR1 MNHEY, CDR2 SVGAGI. The CDR3 sequence: CASSYKGVNSYEQYF. The CDR3 region has the DNA TGTGCCAGCAGTTACAAGGGTGTGAACTCCTACGAGCAGTACTTC.

The chain is built from TRBV6-2 or TRBV6-3 and TRBJ2-7; 9 bases are shared with TRBD2. CDR3 length equals 17 residues. CDR1 is MNHEY and CDR2 is SVGEGT in the germline V gene. V gave up 2 bases and J gave up 3 bases; unmatched junction bases: 11. CDR3 sequence reads: CASSYGPALAGFYEQYF. The CDR3 DNA follows: TGTGCCAGCAGTTACGGGCCGGCCCTAGCGGGGTTCTACGAGCAGTACTTC.

The chain combines TRBV7-2 with TRBJ1-4, with D unclear. Germline V gives CDR1 SGHTA, CDR2 FQGNSA. The CDR3 spans 14 residues. V lost 5 bases, J lost 7 bases, and 14 bases lay in between. This CDR3 is CASSRRTPPEKLFF. CDR3 in DNA: TGTGCCAGCAGCCGGCGGACCCCCCCTGAAAAACTGTTTTTT. The entire variable domain, with the rest obtained from reference TRBV7-2 and TRBJ1-4, is as follows: GAGVSQSPSNKVTEKGKDVELRCDPISGHTALYWYRQSLGQGLEFLIYFQGNSAPDKSGLPSDRFSAERTGGSVSTLTIQRTQQEDSAVYLCASSRRTPPEKLFFGSGTQLSVL.

The V call is TRBV10-2, the J call TRBJ2-1, with 7 bases identical to TRBD2. The germline V gene has CDR1 WSHSY and CDR2 SAAADI. The CDR3 contains 13 residues. The V gene end was trimmed by 5 bases and the J gene end by 6 bases; junction bases not matched to a gene: 4. CDR3 DNA: TGCGCCAGCAGTAAGCGGGGCCTCAATGAGCAGTTCTTC. Its protein is CASSKRGLNEQFF.

This sequence joins TRBV5-1 and TRBJ1-1; no reliable D call. V lost 5 bases to trimming and J lost 3 bases, with 17 bases between them. This CDR3 comprises 15 residues. In germline, CDR1 is SGHRS, CDR2 YFSETQ. The CDR3 sequence: CASRASPEEDTEAFF. The CDR3 DNA follows: TGCGCCAGCAGAGCTAGTCCAGAGGAGGACACTGAAGCTTTCTTT.

V usage is TRBV25-1 and J usage is TRBJ2-7, with a weak D call TRBD1 (5 bases). V was trimmed by 3 bases and J by 0 bases, leaving 15 bases between them. Germline V gene lookup returns CDR1 MGHDK and CDR2 SYGVNS. The CDR3 totals 16 residues. In DNA, the CDR3 is TGTGCCAGCAGTGACCCGACAGCCTATTCCTCCTACGAGCAGTACTTC. This sequence encodes CASSDPTAYSSYEQYF.

V gene TRBV7-2 combines with J gene TRBJ2-7; a possible D gene is TRBD2 (7 bases). This CDR3 region has 14 residues. V lost 0 bases and J lost 2, with 8 bases in between. The germline gives CDR1 SGHTA, CDR2 FQGNSA. The CDR3, as DNA: TGTGCCAGCAGCTTAGCGGGGGGGCCCTACGAGCAGTACTTC. This codes for CASSLAGGPYEQYF.

This sequence joins TRBV14 and TRBJ1-5; D uncertain. The CDR3 sequence is 14 residues long. CDR1 SGHDN and CDR2 FVKESK come from the germline V gene. The V end was cut by 0 bases, the J end by 7 bases, with 10 bases between. This CDR3 reads CASSQDWPIQPQHF. In nucleotides, the CDR3 is TGTGCCAGCAGCCAAGATTGGCCGATCCAGCCCCAGCATTTT.

The rearrangement joins TRBV4-1 to TRBJ1-2; TRBD1 matches at 8 bases. Looked up from germline, CDR1 is MGHRA and CDR2 is YSYEKL. The CDR3 covers 22 residues. Losses at the gene ends were 4 bases for V and 4 bases for J; bases not matched to a gene: 29. Written as DNA, the CDR3 is TGCGCCAGCAGCCTAGAACCGGGACAGGTGGGGGTTGGGCGCTCCAAGTCCTATGGCTACACCTTC. As protein: CASSLEPGQVGVGRSKSYGYTF.

The chain couples TRBV30 to TRBJ1-5; D call uncertain. CDR3 length equals 14 residues. Germline CDR1 reads GTSNPN; CDR2 reads SVGIG (reference sequence). V shed 0 bases and J shed 1 base, with 7 bases lying between them. This CDR3 is CAWSVQISNQPQHF. CDR3 sequence (DNA): TGTGCCTGGAGTGTACAAATAAGCAATCAGCCCCAGCATTTT. The full variable domain, completed using reference TRBV30 and TRBJ1-5, is SQTIHQWPATLVQPVGSPLSLECTVEGTSNPNLYWYRQAAGRGLQLLFYSVGIGQISSEVPQNLSASRPQDRQFILSSKKLLLSDSGFYLCAWSVQISNQPQHFGDGTRLSIL.

This chain uses TRBV10-1 with TRBJ2-3; D is uncertain. This CDR3 has 13 residues. Trimming left V 4 bases short and J 4 bases short, with 9 bases between. Germline lookup yields CDR1 WNHNN and CDR2 SYGVQD (reference sequence). This CDR3 is CASSARSSDTQYF. CDR3 sequence (DNA): TGCGCCAGCAGTGCTCGGAGCTCAGATACGCAGTATTTT.

The chain has TRBV5-3 and TRBJ2-1, with 13 positions matching TRBD2. TRBV5-3 is flagged as an ORF with uncertain function. Unmatched junction bases numbered 10, after V lost 8 bases and J lost 2 bases. This CDR3 is 17 amino acids long. CDR3 sequence reads: CASELAGGPRPYNEQFF. Written as DNA, the CDR3 is TGTGCCAGCGAACTAGCGGGGGGGCCTAGGCCCTACAATGAGCAGTTCTTC.